This is a list of T cell receptor beta chains from one sample in a study of identical twins. TCRdb re-analysed the 5' RACE reads in MiXCR, keeping a single row per CDR3 protein. The sample holds over 200,000 distinct CDR3 sequences, 6.5% to 8% seen once. These same records also appear under a second study, on T cells expressing NK-cell markers.

Specimen: CD8+ T cells sorted from blood. All receptors come from a young woman in good health. CDR3s include the opening cysteine and the closing phenylalanine or tryptophan. The D gene is left open where the match is weak. Some rows mark clone size as missing; the rest say once, few, many or name a class of expanded clone.

abundance	d_gene	j_gene	v_gene	CDR3nt	CDR3aa
.	TRBD1	TRBJ1-1	TRBV27	TGTGCCAGCAGTTTACAGGGGGGGAGTACTGAAGCTTTCTTT	CASSLQGGSTEAFF
few	TRBD1	TRBJ2-7	TRBV5-5	TGTGCCAGCAGCTTGGACGTGGGACAGAGCTACGAGCAGTACTTC	CASSLDVGQSYEQYF
many	.	TRBJ1-6	TRBV6-4	TGTGCCAGCAGTGAGGGGGCCGATAATTCACCCCTCCACTTT	CASSEGADNSPLHF
.	.	TRBJ2-1	TRBV2	TGTGCCAGCAGTGAAGACTTCTACAATGAGCAGTTCTTC	CASSEDFYNEQFF
.	.	TRBJ2-7	TRBV6-1	TGTGCCAGCAGGGACTACGCCTACGAGCAGTACTTC	CASRDYAYEQYF
.	.	TRBJ1-2	TRBV20-1	TGCAGTGCGAGCACCGGGATTGGGGATGGCTACACCTTC	CSASTGIGDGYTF
many	.	TRBJ2-7	TRBV4-2	TGTGCCAGCAGCCAAGAGGGCTCGAGCTCCTACGAGCAGTACTTC	CASSQEGSSSYEQYF
.	.	TRBJ2-1	TRBV7-8	TGTGCCAGCAGCCGGGACAACCCGTACAATGAGCAGTTCTTC	CASSRDNPYNEQFF
many	TRBD1	TRBJ2-2	TRBV5-1	TGCGCCAGCAGAACCACAGGGGTCGGGGAGCTGTTTTTT	CASRTTGVGELFF
.	TRBD2	TRBJ2-1	TRBV10-2	TGCGCCAGCAGTGGTGCTTTAGCGGGGAGTCCCCTCAATGAGCAGTTCTTC	CASSGALAGSPLNEQFF
.	.	TRBJ1-5	TRBV20-1	TGCAGTGCTTCAGACAGCTATAGCAATCAGCCCCAGCATTTT	CSASDSYSNQPQHF
few	.	TRBJ1-2	TRBV6-2/TRBV6-3	TGTGCCAGCAGTCCTACGGGAACCTGGGCGCACTATGGCTACACCTTC	CASSPTGTWAHYGYTF
.	.	TRBJ2-5	TRBV2	TGTGCCATCCGGGACGCTCAAGGCGGGACCCAGTACTTC	CAIRDAQGGTQYF
.	.	TRBJ2-1	TRBV2	TGTGCCAGCTTTGGCAATGAGCAGTTCTTC	CASFGNEQFF
few	.	TRBJ2-5	TRBV6-6	TGTGCCAGCGGGGGGACGGAACAAGAGACCCAGTACTTC	CASGGTEQETQYF
few	TRBD1	TRBJ2-7	TRBV29-1	TGCAGCGTTCAGGGGGCTAGCGAGCAGTACTTC	CSVQGASEQYF
few	.	TRBJ2-3	TRBV12-3/TRBV12-4	TGTGCCAGCAGTCTTATCGAGGGGGGCCCCACAGATACGCAGTATTTT	CASSLIEGGPTDTQYF
many	TRBD2	TRBJ2-3	TRBV7-3	TGTGCCAGCAGCTTCGGGACTAGCGGGATTCACACAGATACGCAGTATTTT	CASSFGTSGIHTDTQYF
.	TRBD1	TRBJ1-4	TRBV5-5	TGTGCCAGCAGCTTGGCCGGGCAGGGGGTTATGAATGAAAAACTGTTTTTT	CASSLAGQGVMNEKLFF
many	.	TRBJ1-5	TRBV4-3	TGCGCCAGCAGCCAAGGGACATTAAATCAGCCCCAGCATTTT	CASSQGTLNQPQHF
.	.	TRBJ2-3	TRBV7-9	TGTGCCAGCAGCCCGGGGTGGGTTTCAGATACGCAGTATTTT	CASSPGWVSDTQYF
.	.	TRBJ2-3	TRBV6-1	TGTGCCAGCAGCCAGGGGCTCGTAGGGACAGATACGCAGTATTTT	CASSQGLVGTDTQYF
many	TRBD1	TRBJ1-2	TRBV9	TGTGCCAGCAGCGCGGGCGGACAGGGGTATGGCTACACCTTC	CASSAGGQGYGYTF
few	.	TRBJ2-1	TRBV19	TGTGCCAGTAGTCCCTCCAGGGGGACTAAGTTCTTC	CASSPSRGTKFF
few	TRBD2	TRBJ2-1	TRBV4-3	TGCGCCAGCAGCCAACGTAGCGGGAATGAGCAGTTCTTC	CASSQRSGNEQFF
few	.	TRBJ1-1	TRBV6-2/TRBV6-3	TGTGCCAGCAGTCACCAGGACAGACCGGACACTGAAGCTTTCTTT	CASSHQDRPDTEAFF
many	TRBD1	TRBJ2-1	TRBV7-9	TGTGCCAGCAAACTGTCGACCGGGACAGGGTACAATGAGCAGTTCTTC	CASKLSTGTGYNEQFF
many	TRBD2	TRBJ2-3	TRBV5-1	TGCGCCAGCAGCTCCAATCTAGCGGGTGATGGCACAGATACGCAGTATTTT	CASSSNLAGDGTDTQYF
.	TRBD1	TRBJ1-6	TRBV7-7	TGTGCTAGCAGCGCTACAGGGGGACGGGGCATACCCTATAATTCACCCCTCCACTTT	CASSATGGRGIPYNSPLHF
.	.	TRBJ2-1	TRBV7-9	TGTGCCAGCAGCCCTGAGCTCGGGGGATGGTTCTTC	CASSPELGGWFF
.	.	TRBJ1-5	TRBV5-6	TGTGCCAGCAGCTTGGGGCTAGGGTTGGGTCAGCCCCAGCATTTT	CASSLGLGLGQPQHF
few	TRBD1	TRBJ1-2	TRBV10-3	TGTGCCATCAGTGGGGCCTCAGGGGGCGCGGCAGTTGGCTACACCTTC	CAISGASGGAAVGYTF
.	.	TRBJ1-1	TRBV4-1	TGCGCCAGCAGCTCCACGGAGGTCTGGGGATTGAACACTGAAGCTTTCTTT	CASSSTEVWGLNTEAFF
few	TRBD2	TRBJ2-1	TRBV14	TGTGCCAGCAGCCAAGATGCAGCGGGAGGGAATAGCTATGAGCAGTTCTTC	CASSQDAAGGNSYEQFF
.	.	TRBJ1-5	TRBV7-9	TGTGCCAGCAGCTCATCAGAGAGCAATCAGCCCCAGCATTTT	CASSSSESNQPQHF
.	TRBD2	TRBJ2-1	TRBV14	TGTGCCAGCAGCTATCGTACTAGCGGGGTGCACAATGAGCAGTTCTTC	CASSYRTSGVHNEQFF
many	TRBD1	TRBJ2-5	TRBV20-1	TGCAGTGCTTGGCCCAGGGGACAGGTTCAAGAGACCCAGTACTTC	CSAWPRGQVQETQYF
few	TRBD2	TRBJ2-1	TRBV6-1	TGTGCCAGCAGTGACGCTAGCGGGCTAGAGCAGTTCTTC	CASSDASGLEQFF
many	.	TRBJ2-3	TRBV19	TGTGCCAGTAGGACTTATAGCGGTCCTGATACGCAGTATTTT	CASRTYSGPDTQYF
.	.	TRBJ2-7	TRBV7-9	TGTGCCAGCAGGTCGGGCCTTGGGGACAACGAGCAGTACTTC	CASRSGLGDNEQYF
many	TRBD1	TRBJ2-7	TRBV27	TGTGCCAGCAGTTTATTTGGGACAGGGCTTCGCGAGCAGTACTTC	CASSLFGTGLREQYF
.	.	TRBJ2-1	TRBV20-1	TGCAGTGCTTCCCGTGACCGGTTCAATGAGCAGTTCTTC	CSASRDRFNEQFF
many	.	TRBJ2-1	TRBV29-1	TGCAGCGCTGGGGAGGAGAACTACAATGAGCAGTTCTTC	CSAGEENYNEQFF
many	TRBD2	TRBJ2-2	TRBV3-1	TGTGCCAGCAGACTGAACCGGGGGGGCCCTTCGGACACCGGGGAGCTGTTTTTT	CASRLNRGGPSDTGELFF
.	TRBD2	TRBJ2-3	TRBV20-1	TGCAGTGCTACGAGGGGGACTAGGATCACAGATACGCAGTATTTT	CSATRGTRITDTQYF
many	.	TRBJ2-7	TRBV5-1	TGCGCCAGCAGCTTGGATGGTTGGGACTACGAGCAGTACTTC	CASSLDGWDYEQYF
few	.	TRBJ2-7	TRBV7-2	TGTGCCAGCAGCCCGCCCGGCTCCCCCTACGAGCAGTACTTC	CASSPPGSPYEQYF
.	.	TRBJ2-7	TRBV29-1	TGCAGCGTTGCGGAGACAGGGACTCCCTACGAGCAGTACTTC	CSVAETGTPYEQYF
few	.	TRBJ2-5	TRBV6-5	TGTGCCAGCAGTTACCGTCCAAGGGGTAGGAGCCAAGAGACCCAGTACTTC	CASSYRPRGRSQETQYF
many	.	TRBJ1-1	TRBV7-2	TGTGCCAGCAGCCCAGATTTCGAGGTGGACACTGAAGCTTTCTTT	CASSPDFEVDTEAFF
.	TRBD2	TRBJ2-5	TRBV6-1	TGTGCCAGCAGGGGGAAGCGGGGCCCCCAAGAGACCCAGTACTTC	CASRGKRGPQETQYF
many	.	TRBJ1-1	TRBV4-1	TGCGCCAGCAGCCAAGATCTTAGGACGGACTCTGAGACTTTCTTT	CASSQDLRTDSETFF
.	.	TRBJ1-1	TRBV5-1	TGCGCCAGCAGCTTGGGGTCTGGACTCACTGAAGCTTTCTTT	CASSLGSGLTEAFF
.	TRBD1	TRBJ1-2	TRBV27	TGTGCCAGCAGTTCAATGACAGGGGGCCGGTATGGCTACACCTTC	CASSSMTGGRYGYTF
many	.	TRBJ2-7	TRBV29-1	TGCAGCGTTGAGGCGGAATCCTACGAGCAGTACTTC	CSVEAESYEQYF